The entry below describes one T cell receptor beta chain. Within the sample, other DNA sequences also encode this same CDR3. Seattle cases were enrolled at active infection and followed longitudinally. Authors' processing steps: It was from reference gene primer amplification that nucleated cell counts were estimated. Only in-frame clones appear in the TCRdb table, and some are missing; sequencing was by immunoSEQ multiplex PCR. For V, J and clone size, that table is used; D and trimming come from the DNA. Of over 150,000 clones detected, approximately 94% appear once; the ten largest clones hold approximately 0.69%. The source of the sample is a study of blood T cell repertoires in COVID-19. Trimming took 2 bases from V and 0 from J, leaving 9 bases between them. The CDR3 covers 15 residues. The germline gives CDR1 KGHDR, CDR2 SFDVKD.

The sequence was obtained from a young man with COVID-19, enrolled during active disease. This chain uses TRBV24-1 with TRBJ2-5; D possibly corresponds to TRBD1 (5 bases). The sample taken for sequencing was peripheral blood. The DNA for the CDR3 is TGTGCCACCAGTGATTCTCTGACAGACCAAGAGACCCAGTACTTC. This translates into CATSDSLTDQETQYF.